Sequencing of this T cell receptor beta chain was carried out in a study of Graves' ophthalmopathy and Graves' hyperthyroidism. This clonotype was seen repeatedly, ten times or more. Trimming left V 1 base short and J 5 bases short, with 9 bases between. CDR3 length equals 13 residues. Germline V gene lookup returns CDR1 GTSNPN and CDR2 SVGIG (reference sequence). Ophthalmopathy-affected donors exhibited moderate-to-severe activity, CAS ≥3, NOSPECS ≥4, and duration under 3 months. From fresh peripheral blood, 10 ml in volume, the PBMCs were obtained. Amplifying from RNA transcripts, the study obtained TCR beta CDR3 regions. The first-round RT-PCR employed HTBI primers together with the Qiagen OneStep RT-PCR kit. A multiplex PCR was then performed as the second round. TCRdb called the multiplex PCR reads again in MiXCR, with one record for every CDR3 protein. The repertoire holds about 220,000 distinct CDR3 sequences, with around a fifth as singletons.

The sample taken for sequencing was peripheral blood. This receptor was taken from a woman in her forties or fifties with Graves' ophthalmopathy. The chain recombines TRBV30 with TRBJ1-5; a possible D gene is TRBD1 (6 bases). CDR3 DNA: TGTGCCTGGAGTGCAGGGGAGGATCAGCCCCAGCATTTT. Translation gives CAWSAGEDQPQHF.